Listed below are T cell receptor beta chains from one sample, sequenced in a study of response to subunit inactivated influenza vaccine. TCRdb reanalysed the RT-PCR reads using MiXCR and keeps one entry per CDR3 protein. This sample has about 830,000 distinct CDR3 sequences, with 18% found just once. Sequences were derived from PBMCs from blood, sampled 5 days after vaccination. These receptors originate from a man between 45 and 60 years old who received an inactivated influenza vaccine. Each CDR3 is given with its conserved first and last residue.

TRBV7-9	CASSLATGPKTQYF
TRBV20-1	CSAVQLGGRAVVETQYF
TRBV7-2	CASSRRSSSPDTQYF
TRBV7-3	CASGTRTDPPGELFF
TRBV6-5	CASSYSPTGGTEAFF
TRBV6-4	CALCFRTVLAGGKADTQYF
TRBV12-3/TRBV12-4	CASSPIRARGFYEQYF
TRBV4-3	CASSQKGRENTEAFF
TRBV6-1	CASRTQGALGWYEQYF
TRBV20-1	CSARESGRAGYEQYF
TRBV20-1	CSARIPPHNEQFF
TRBV7-8	CASSRAGTSLSEQYF
TRBV24-1	CATALDSYNEQFF
TRBV15	CATSRLGRATDTQYF
TRBV20-1	CSAMGSLGYEQYF
TRBV6-5	CASSSSGNSYNEQFF
TRBV6-6	CASSYGDGRTQYF
TRBV7-2	CASSPRGGSAPLHF
TRBV7-8	CASSLGPTLNTEAFF
TRBV20-1	CSARGPGQGYEQYF
TRBV12-3/TRBV12-4	CASSLGRVIVHEQYF
TRBV6-5	CASSNPFASSTKETQYF
TRBV5-5	CASRAEYSNQPQHF
TRBV7-2	CASSTIPTGVETQYF
TRBV29-1	CSVVGQGTIGYTF
TRBV7-8	CASSSRDRVEETQYF
TRBV20-1	CSATTKTGVETQYF
TRBV4-1	CASSQEGHEQYF
TRBV6-2/TRBV6-3	CASSSPGGSTEAFF
TRBV20-1	CSEMRHRRGDNEQFF
TRBV20-1	CSAPVIRAPGTDTQYF
TRBV5-1	CASSLRVRSGANVLTF
TRBV7-2	CASSLYPGELYEQYF
TRBV27	CASSLLAGGPRETQYF
TRBV20-1	CSARWNYEQFF
TRBV20-1	CSARLQGNQETQYF
TRBV27	CASSPSSGESSYEQYF
TRBV20-1	CSAPGTVGYTF
TRBV20-1	CSAPSWGLNYNSPLHF
TRBV20-1	CSAIRSSPDTQYF
TRBV18	CASSPGQGGPDTQYF
TRBV7-2	CASSSGGTPYEQYF
TRBV27	CASSFPVSAGYTF
TRBV7-2	CASSPKPWEPSVDEQYF
TRBV24-1	CATSRDVGTQYF
TRBV12-3/TRBV12-4	CASSPQAFGMNQPQHF
TRBV10-3	CAISPGRTGGTEAFF
TRBV28	CASSPPGLRGNIQYF
TRBV6-1	CASTGLNYEQYF
TRBV6-2/TRBV6-3	CASHLNRLTDTQYF
TRBV20-1	CSARDLLAGVGEETQYF
TRBV20-1	CSAISLKRPGKGTQYF
TRBV20-1	CSAFARDRGDYGYTF
TRBV9	CASSETSGRGDTQYF